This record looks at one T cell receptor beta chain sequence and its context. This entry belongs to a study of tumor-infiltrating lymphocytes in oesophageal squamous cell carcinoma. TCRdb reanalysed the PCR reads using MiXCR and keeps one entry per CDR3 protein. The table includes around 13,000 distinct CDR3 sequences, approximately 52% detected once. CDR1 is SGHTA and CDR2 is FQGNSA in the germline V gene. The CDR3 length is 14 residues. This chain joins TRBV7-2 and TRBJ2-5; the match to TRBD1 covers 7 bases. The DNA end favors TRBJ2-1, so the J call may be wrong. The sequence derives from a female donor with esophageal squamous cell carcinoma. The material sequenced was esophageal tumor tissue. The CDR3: CASSLYHRGDEQFF. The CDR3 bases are TGTGCCAGCAGCTTATATCACAGGGGTGATGAGCAGTTCTTC.